This record concerns one T cell receptor beta chain sequence. This clone's antigen is unknown. Germline is not matched at one junction end, which may reflect a read error. From a lookup of the germline V gene (reference sequence), CDR1 and CDR2 are SGHNT and YYREEE. Measured from the cysteine to the phenylalanine, the CDR3 is 12 residues long. The read is trimmed to its CDR3 DNA, 36 bases read in frame from base 1. The source of the sample is a study of Ad26.COV2.S vaccination and SARS-CoV-2 variants (dated by TCRdb to about 2021). Regarding the study in general: Donors in the vaccine arm were drawn from COV1001, a multicentre, randomized, double-blind, placebo-controlled phase I-IIa trial testing Ad26.COV2.S in healthy adults. Ad26.COV2.S was given intramuscularly at 5x10^10 or 1x10^11 viral particles, as a single shot or as two shots 56 days apart. TCRbeta repertoire sequencing was used to assess the specificity and breadth of SARS-CoV-2-reactive T cell receptors after Ad26.COV2.S vaccination. A total of some 30 samples were included in the TCR-sequenced set, comprising around 20 Ad26.COV2.S vaccine recipients, 5 placebo recipients and 8 SARS-CoV-2 convalescent individuals. Participants in the trial were split at random into five groups of five each, receiving low-dose or high-dose Ad26.COV2.S once or twice, or else placebo on both occasions. Investigators remained blinded to trial group allocation during experiments and outcome assessment.

General study outcomes and caveats: Spike-specific TCR breadth was higher in Ad26.COV2.S recipients than in placebo recipients (P = 0.0014). The authors noted that the TCR breadth and depth analyses may have underestimated total T cell responses. After vaccination, substantial breadth of spike-specific CD8+ and CD4+ T cell responses was reported. The study lacked the statistical power to compare responses across vaccine doses or regimens. Vaccine and placebo recipients had comparable non-spike TCR breadth, which fits with the vaccine containing only spike.

The immunoSEQ Assay was used to sequence TCRbeta CDR3 regions. After extraction, genomic DNA underwent amplification by bias-controlled multiplex PCR, followed by high-throughput sequencing. As for the original processing: To quantify the absolute abundance of every unique TCRbeta CDR3 region, sequences were collapsed and filtered. T cell fraction was estimated by normalizing TCRbeta template counts to usable DNA, which was measured by amplifying reference genes present in all nucleated cells. Repertoire TCRs were annotated as SARS-CoV-2-specific by exact matching of V gene, CDR3 amino acid sequence and J gene to a known reactive TCR set. MIRA supplied the reference SARS-CoV-2 TCR set, which was filtered for enrichment in COVID-19-positive ImmuneCODE repertoires so that public or cross-reactive TCRs were removed. Using the MIRA antigens, annotated TCRs were further analysed by specific ORF or by position within an ORF. Breadth was defined as annotated unique rearrangements over total unique productive rearrangements; depth was the summed frequency of those rearrangements. TCR breadth was compared between groups using two-sided Wilcoxon rank-sum tests. TCRdb carries this immuneACCESS record with in-frame sequences only. Its versions omit some clonotypes, under half of them owing to an unresolved V gene in the studies checked, with the rest unexplained. For V, J and clone size, that table is used; D and trimming come from the DNA. Recorded for this sample are hundreds of thousands of clones; about nine tenths of them occurred a single time. Roughly 3.1% of the sample is held by the ten biggest clonotypes.

The treatment or condition label on this specimen signifies: about 20 received Ad26.COV2.S at low or high dose, single or two shots; several received placebo; per-sample allocation not given. Repertoires of vaccine and placebo recipients were sequenced from samples taken on day 63 after the first injection. Between 29 July and 7 August 2020, Cohort 1b enrolled some 25 adults aged 18-55 years at one site in Boston, USA. As a vaccine, Ad26.COV2.S was a replication-incompetent adenovirus type 26 vector that expressed a prefusion-stabilized SARS-CoV-2 spike protein derived from the original Wuhan strain.

The chain is encoded by TRBV5-4 joined to TRBJ2-4, with 12 bases matching TRBD1. This TCR was sampled from a person between 18 and 65 years old who received the Ad26.COV2.S COVID-19 vaccine or a placebo. Here the sequenced sample was peripheral blood, taken in a trial of Ad26.COV2.S vaccine versus placebo. CDR3 loop: CASSPGTGGVNF. In nucleotides, the sequence is TGTGCCAGCAGCCCTGGGACAGGGGGCGTGAACTTC.